This T cell receptor beta chain comes out of a study of PD-L1 blockade in urothelial cancer (dated by TCRdb to 2015 to 2018). Study-level background: All patients started therapy around 2014 and received atezolizumab 1,200 mg intravenously every 3 weeks. About 90% of the 29 patients were identified as males with urothelial cancer of bladder origin, and a prior smoking history was reported by 18 of 29 patients. An ECOG performance status of 0 or 1 was recorded for the patients, and 0 to 3 prior chemotherapy regimens had been received by the patients. Blood samples were analyzed at two time points: 3 weeks after treatment start (second dose) and 6 weeks after treatment start. Blood samples gave median yields of around 140,000 T cells and tens of thousands of unique TCRs, along with a median clonality of around 0.08. The study, an exploratory multi-omic analysis, examined somatic, immune and clinical correlates of response to PD-L1 blockade with atezolizumab in urothelial cancer. Pretreatment tumor samples, along with matched peripheral blood collected serially before and after atezolizumab treatment, underwent TCR sequencing. Durable clinical benefit was defined as progression-free survival longer than 6 months, and TCR features were also tested against progression-free and overall survival. In the same patients, whole exome sequencing and RNA sequencing of pretreatment tumors were performed in addition to TCR sequencing. Nine or ten patients reached durable clinical benefit, while some 19 patients did not. Twenty-nine patients had pretreatment blood TCR-seq, roughly 24 had at least one posttreatment blood collection, and roughly 24 had tumor TCR-seq.

Each PCR received spiked-in synthetic TCR analog templates so that absolute template abundance could be estimated from read counts. The immunoSEQ assay used bias-controlled V and J gene primers to amplify TCRbeta CDR3 regions from genomic DNA. Sequencing of rearranged TCRbeta segments was done at approximately 20X coverage. The published analysis was carried out like this. Sequencing errors were corrected by clustering and CDR3s were annotated against IMGT to assign V, D and J genes. Out-of-frame and stop-codon sequences were excluded, and only productive TCRbeta rearrangements were used in downstream analyses. Clonality was computed as one minus Shannon entropy normalized by the log of the number of unique productive sequences. Fisher's exact test with Benjamini-Hochberg correction, using a cutoff of adjusted p below 0.01, was how clones that differed between time points or between blood and tumor were identified. TCRdb holds this immuneACCESS table with in-frame rearrangements only. Some clones are missing; in checked studies, unresolved V genes explain under half, and the rest has no known cause. V, J and clone size are taken as reported in that table, and D and trimming were inferred from the DNA itself. This sample holds approximately 100,000 clones; around 89% were observed only once. The ten largest clonotypes hold 0.85% to 1% of the sample.

Beyond this particular receptor, the publication reports: Among patients with durable benefit, tumor-associated TCR clones showed greater expansion in peripheral blood 3 weeks after treatment started (n ≈ 20, p = 0.022). Because the sample size was small (n of about 29) and many exploratory analyses were performed, the results are intended to be hypothesis-generating. Improved progression-free and overall survival was associated with having pretreatment peripheral blood TCR clonality below the median.

This clone came up once. The antigen it recognizes is unknown. No base-level quality is on record; no much larger clone is a single base apart. In the paper's terms, the time point label means: pretreatment peripheral blood. The cohort comprised about 30 patients with locally advanced or metastatic urothelial carcinoma treated at Memorial Sloan Kettering on a trial protocol. Peripheral blood mononuclear cells were collected from each patient pretreatment and during treatment, giving between 1 and 8 total time points per patient. The Qiagen DNeasy Blood extraction kit was used to purify genomic DNA from total PBMCs and tumor samples. PBMCs were collected pretreatment and during treatment, and were isolated and stored as previously described. Sequenced material: PBMCs, taken around atezolizumab (anti-PD-L1) treatment. The sequence derives from a woman of 80 years or more with urothelial cancer.

CDR3 reads: CASSIGRASGSGQFF. The DNA sequence is given as TGTGCCAGTAGTATCGGCCGAGCTAGCGGGAGTGGGCAGTTCTTC. The chain is assembled from TRBV19 and TRBJ2-1, with 10 bases in between that match TRBD2. CDR1 and CDR2 were assigned from the germline V gene (reference sequence) as LNHDA and SQIVND. The CDR3 goes from the cysteine to the phenylalanine over 15 residues. The retained sequence is limited to the CDR3, 45 bases, with the frame set at the first base. Clipping removes 3 bases from V and 12 bases from J, with 11 as the unmatched junction base count.